This is a list of T cell receptor beta chains from one sample in a study of technical replicates of blood from a handful of donors. Generated by immunoSEQ multiplex PCR, the TCRdb table keeps only in-frame clones and is missing some. The repertoire has under 70,000 clones, roughly 92% of them found once; the top ten carry over 4%. Sequenced material: PBMCs. The receptors derive from a human donor in good health. Some clones in this sample may be carry-over from other donors' samples. CDR3s include the opening cysteine and the closing phenylalanine or tryptophan. The D gene is left open where the match is weak. Only part of the rows carry a size: once, few, many, or a class if the clone is expanded.

TRBJ1-1	TRBV10-3	NA	NA	TGTGCCATCAGGATGCCGGGGGGGGCAGGCACTGAAGCTTTCTTT	CAIRMPGGAGTEAFF
TRBJ1-4	TRBV19	NA	NA	TGTGCCAGTACCCGGCGGGCCCCTGCATTTGAAAAACTGTTTTTT	CASTRRAPAFEKLFF
TRBJ1-5	TRBV6-5	NA	few	TGTGCCAGCAGGACAGACAGGAGCAATCAGCCCCAGCATTTT	CASRTDRSNQPQHF
TRBJ2-5	TRBV5-1	NA	NA	TGCGCCAGCAGCTTGGCCCCAGGGTACCAAGAGACCCAGTACTTC	CASSLAPGYQETQYF
TRBJ2-7	TRBV7-2	TRBD2	NA	TGTGCCAGCAGCCCCAGGGCGGGAGGTTACGAGCAGTACTTC	CASSPRAGGYEQYF
TRBJ2-4	TRBV4-3	TRBD2	NA	TGCGCCAGCAGCCAAGGGCCTAGCGGGAGCAGTTTCATTCAGTACTTC	CASSQGPSGSSFIQYF
TRBJ2-3	TRBV29-1	TRBD2	NA	TGCAGCGTTGAAGACCCCTGGGGTAGCGGGGGCACAGATACGCAGTATTTT	CSVEDPWGSGGTDTQYF
TRBJ2-1	TRBV7-9	TRBD2	NA	TGTGCCAGCAGCTTAGTTACTAGCGGGAGCGTTGAGCAGTTCTTC	CASSLVTSGSVEQFF
TRBJ2-7	TRBV6-1	NA	NA	TGTGCCAGCAGTGAAGCGGGCAGGGGATCCTACGAGCAGTACTTC	CASSEAGRGSYEQYF
TRBJ2-7	TRBV15	TRBD2	NA	TGTGCCACCAGCAGAGCGGGGGGAGGGAACGAGCAGTACTTC	CATSRAGGGNEQYF
TRBJ2-7	TRBV7-9	TRBD1	NA	TGTGCCAGCAGCTCTACCGGGACAGGTACTTACGAGCAGTACTTC	CASSSTGTGTYEQYF
TRBJ1-1	TRBV5-1	NA	NA	TGCGCCAGCAGGAATGGGGGCGGCCAGGACACTGAAGCTTTCTTT	CASRNGGGQDTEAFF
TRBJ2-3	TRBV5-1	TRBD1	NA	TGCGCCAGCAGCAAGGACAGGGGGGGCCCAGATACGCAGTATTTT	CASSKDRGGPDTQYF
TRBJ1-5	TRBV30	NA	NA	TGTGCCTGGAGTCCCAATAGCAATCAGCCCCAGCATTTT	CAWSPNSNQPQHF
TRBJ2-3	TRBV2	NA	NA	TGTGCCAGCGGACGCGGCGGGTATAACACAGATACGCAGTATTTT	CASGRGGYNTDTQYF
TRBJ1-4	TRBV15	NA	NA	TGTGCCACCAGCAGCCCAGCGGGACGAACTAATGAAAAACTGTTTTTT	CATSSPAGRTNEKLFF
TRBJ2-2	TRBV25-1	NA	NA	TGTGCCAGCAGACCGACAGTTAACACCGGGGAGCTGTTTTTT	CASRPTVNTGELFF
TRBJ1-1	TRBV2	TRBD1	NA	TGTGCCAGCGTGTCAGGGGGCACTGAAGCTTTCTTT	CASVSGGTEAFF
TRBJ1-5	TRBV18	TRBD1	NA	TGTGCCAGCTCACGATGGGACAGGGATGGGGCTCAGCCCCAGCATTTT	CASSRWDRDGAQPQHF
TRBJ2-7	TRBV7-2	TRBD2	NA	TGTGCCAGCAGGGCTAGCGGGGCAACATACTACGAGCAGTACTTC	CASRASGATYYEQYF
TRBJ1-5	TRBV7-8	NA	once	TGTGCCAGCAGCTTAGATGGCAGGGAGGGCCAGCCCCAGCATTTT	CASSLDGREGQPQHF
TRBJ1-6	TRBV4-3	NA	few	TGCGCCAGCAGCCAAGATCGGTGGTGGCCCCTCCACTTT	CASSQDRWWPLHF
TRBJ2-1	TRBV19	TRBD1	NA	TGTGCCAGTAGGAAACAGGGGGCGGGCGATGAGCAGTTCTTC	CASRKQGAGDEQFF
TRBJ2-3	TRBV7-2	NA	NA	TGTGCCAGCAGCGTCGGCGGGTCCTCCACTTATACGCAGTATTTT	CASSVGGSSTYTQYF
TRBJ2-3	TRBV5-1	TRBD2	NA	TGCGCCAGCAGCTTGTTTAGCGGGCCCACAGATACGCAGTATTTT	CASSLFSGPTDTQYF
TRBJ2-2	TRBV9	NA	NA	TGTGCCAGCAGCCTGGAGACAGGGAACACCGGGGAGCTGTTTTTT	CASSLETGNTGELFF
TRBJ2-5	TRBV6-5	NA	NA	TGTGCCAGCAGGACCCAGGGGGAGACCCAGTACTTC	CASRTQGETQYF
TRBJ2-2	TRBV18	NA	NA	TGTGCCAGCTCCCGCAGGTCCCAGGCTGGGAACACCGGGGAGCTGTTTTTT	CASSRRSQAGNTGELFF
TRBJ1-1	TRBV7-3	NA	once	TGTGCCAGCAGCGCTACAGGTCAGACTGAAGCTTTCTTT	CASSATGQTEAFF
TRBJ2-7	TRBV4-2	TRBD2	NA	TGTGCCAGCAGCTCCTTAGCGGGAGTTCAGTACGAGCAGTACTTC	CASSSLAGVQYEQYF
TRBJ1-4	TRBV19	NA	NA	TGTGCCAGTAGTACGACGGAGGGAGAAAAACTGTTTTTT	CASSTTEGEKLFF
TRBJ2-1	TRBV5-6	NA	NA	TGTGCCAGCAGCCTCCGAATTGGACAGTACAATGAGCAGTTCTTC	CASSLRIGQYNEQFF
TRBJ1-3	TRBV10-3	NA	NA	TGTGCCATCAGCCTCTCTGGAAACACCATATATTTT	CAISLSGNTIYF
TRBJ1-3	TRBV2	TRBD1	NA	TGTGCCAGCAGGGGGACAGGGAAAGGAGGAAACACCATATATTTT	CASRGTGKGGNTIYF
TRBJ2-3	TRBV7-2	TRBD2	NA	TGTGCCAGCAGTTTTCGACTAGCGGGAGAGGGGACGCAGTATTTT	CASSFRLAGEGTQYF
TRBJ2-7	TRBV30	TRBD1	NA	TGTGCCTGGGATGTCGGGACAGTCTCCTACGAGCAGTACTTC	CAWDVGTVSYEQYF
TRBJ2-4	TRBV4-1	TRBD1	NA	TGCGCCAGCAGCCCGACAGGGGTCGCGGTTGACATTCAGTACTTC	CASSPTGVAVDIQYF
TRBJ2-4	TRBV1	NA	NA	TGCACCAGCAGCCAAGATTCAGTGTATTGGTCAGCCAAAAACATTCAGTACTTC	CTSSQDSVYWSAKNIQYF
TRBJ1-3	TRBV18	NA	NA	TGTGCCAGCTCACCCGACCCTGGAGGATCCGGAAACACCATATATTTT	CASSPDPGGSGNTIYF
TRBJ2-7	TRBV6-1	TRBD1	NA	TGTGCCAGCAGTGCAGAGCCGGGACAGCTCTACGAGCAGTACTTC	CASSAEPGQLYEQYF
TRBJ2-7	TRBV19	NA	NA	TGTGCCAGTAGTATGGGTTCCGGGAACGAGCAGTACTTC	CASSMGSGNEQYF
TRBJ2-7	TRBV7-2	NA	NA	TGTGCCAGCAGCCCAACGGGACTCCTCTACGAGCAGTACTTC	CASSPTGLLYEQYF
TRBJ2-3	TRBV29-1	TRBD2	NA	TGCAGCACAAGGACTAGCGGGACGGAGAGGGATACGCAGTATTTT	CSTRTSGTERDTQYF
TRBJ2-5	TRBV4-1	NA	NA	TGCGCCAGCAGCCAGTACGAGGCAGCACGGGAAACCCAGTACTTC	CASSQYEAARETQYF